Shown below are 21 T cell receptor beta chains from a single sample sequenced in a study of tumor-infiltrating lymphocytes in primary liver carcinoma. Starting material for RNA and DNA co-extraction consisted of about 20-30 mg of unsorted bulk tissue. TCR beta cDNA was reverse-transcribed from about 0.45 ug of total RNA. The reaction used a constant-region primer and ProtoScript II reverse transcriptase. Each TCR beta library was derived from three nested multiplex PCR rounds that employed slightly modified ARM-PCR. Both of the initial two PCR rounds ran for 10 cycles and employed TRBV1-TRBV30 forward primers alongside a C-beta reverse primer. TCRdb reanalysed the multiplex PCR reads using MiXCR and keeps one entry per CDR3 protein. This table has approximately 110,000 distinct CDR3 sequences, less than 80% appearing once. The sequenced material came from liver tumor tissue from sampling region 1. Sample subset: tumor region T1, superior pole. Receptors were obtained from a woman aged 60-75 years with primary liver carcinoma and hepatitis B virus infection.

Concerning this clonotype: A junction end diverges from the germline sequence, so it may reflect a read error. The rearrangement links TRBV12-3 or TRBV12-4 to TRBJ2-1; TRBD1 or TRBD2 may be the D gene (6 bases each). This CDR3 comprises 13 residues. CDR3: CASEGGSYNDQFF. The CDR3 DNA follows: TGTGCCAGTGAGGGGGGCTCCTACAATGATCAGTTCTTC.

A word on this clonotype: Its ends do not fully match the called genes, so a read error is possible. The V call is TRBV5-5, the J call TRBJ2-1, with 10 nucleotides matching TRBD2. The CDR3 is 17 residues long. Germline V gene sequence: CDR1 SGHKS, CDR2 YYEKEE (reference sequence). The CDR3 nucleotides read TGTGCCAGCAACTTGTTGCTAGCGGGAGACGGATACAATGAGCAGTTCTTC. It codes for CASNLLLAGDGYNEQFF.

A remark on this clonotype: This CDR3 fails to terminate in the conserved phenylalanine or tryptophan, so it likely reflects a read error. The rearrangement joins TRBV11-2 to TRBJ2-5, with TRBD1 as a possible D gene (5 bases). CDR1 is SGHAT and CDR2 is FQNNGV in the germline V gene. The V end lost 5 bases, the J end lost 7 bases, and 8 bases lay between the germline ends. The CDR3 totals 11 residues. Written as DNA, the CDR3 is TGTGCCAGCAGCACAGGTGGGACCCAGTACCTT. Translation: CASSTGGTQYL.

In regard to this clonotype: Since the CDR3 does not end with the conserved phenylalanine or tryptophan, this likely comes from a read error. The CDR3: CASSLRGPTYTSDTQYY. The CDR3 coding sequence is TGTGCCAGCAGCTTACGGGGACCAACGTACACGTCAGATACGCAGTATTAT. The chain couples TRBV11-2 to TRBJ2-3; D may match TRBD1 or TRBD2 (5 bases each). The CDR3 has 17 amino acids. The V gene's germline CDR1 is SGHAT and CDR2 FQNNGV. The V gene lost 2 bases and the J gene lost 4 bases, with 19 bases spanning the gap.

Concerning this clonotype: Given a much more abundant clone one base away, this may be a read error. The chain combines TRBV28 with TRBJ1-1, with a weak D call TRBD1 (5 bases). This CDR3 has 13 amino acids. CDR1 and CDR2 (germline): MDHEN, SYDVKM. Trimming removed 8 bases from V and 4 bases from J, with 14 bases in between. CDR3: CASGGYTVTEAFF. The CDR3 DNA sequence: TGTGCCAGCGGGGGATATACAGTCACTGAAGCTTTCTTT.

On this clonotype: Being one base from a much bigger clone, this may be a read error. The rearrangement links TRBV6-1 to TRBJ2-1; the D gene is possibly TRBD1 (6 bases). V was clipped by 8 bases and J by 6 bases, with 11 bases between them. The CDR3 is 12 residues long. The germline V gene has CDR1 MNHNS and CDR2 SASEGT. CDR3 amino acids: CASSTRGNEQFF. Here the CDR3 DNA reads TGTGCCAGCTCGACCAGGGGCAATGAGCAGTTCTTC.

Turning to this clonotype: The conserved closing phenylalanine or tryptophan is absent in this CDR3, likely reflecting a read error. The rearrangement uses TRBV5-1 and TRBJ2-1, with 9 positions matching TRBD2. This CDR3 has 16 amino acids. From germline, CDR1 is SGHRS and CDR2 YFSETQ. The CDR3 loop reads CPSSLDPSGTYNEQFI. The CDR3, as DNA: TGCCCCAGCAGCTTGGATCCTAGCGGGACTTACAATGAGCAGTTCATC.

In regard to this clonotype: This may come from a read error, since a much larger clone is one base off. This chain links TRBV6-1 with TRBJ2-7; 10 nucleotides match TRBD2. Germline CDR1 reads MNHNS; CDR2 reads SASEGT. CDR3 size: 15 residues. The CDR3 coding sequence is TGTGCCAGCAGTGACGGTTCTAGCGGGAGCTACGAGCAGTGCTTC. It specifies CASSDGSSGSYEQCF.

Worth noting for this clonotype: A much larger clone lies one base from this, so it may be a read error. V usage is TRBV7-8 and J usage is TRBJ2-7; TRBD2 matches 11 bases. Losses at the gene ends were 5 bases for V and 5 bases for J; bases not matched to a gene: 11. Germline loops: CDR1 SGHVS, CDR2 FQNEAQ. This CDR3 is built from 16 residues. This CDR3 is CASSPLAGVNHHEQYF. In DNA, the CDR3 is TGTGCCAGCAGCCCACTAGCGGGAGTAAACCATCACGAGCAGTACTTC.

J is TRBJ1-2 and V is TRBV28; D remains unclear. Trimming stripped 7 bases from V and 4 bases from J, with 13 bases between. Germline CDR1 and CDR2: MDHEN and SYDVKM. This CDR3 is built from 13 residues. CDR3 nucleotide sequence: TGTGCCAGCACTTTCCAGGCAGGCTATGGCTACACCTTC. Protein product: CASTFQAGYGYTF.

Notes on this clonotype: Lacking the conserved final phenylalanine or tryptophan, this CDR3 likely reflects a read error. V is TRBV6-2 or TRBV6-3 and J is TRBJ2-7; D possibly corresponds to TRBD2 (5 bases). Deletions cut 2 bases from V and 7 bases from J, with 18 bases between. The CDR3 length is 15 residues. Germline assignment: CDR1 MNHEY and CDR2 SVGEGT. The CDR3 region is CASSYTASRSHEQYS. CDR3 DNA sequence: TGTGCCAGCAGTTACACCGCTAGCCGGAGTCATGAGCAGTACTCC.

Comment on this clonotype: Compared with germline, one end of the junction differs, possibly owing to a read error. The chain recombines TRBV6-5 with TRBJ2-2; 8 bases map to TRBD2. The CDR3 loop spans 15 amino acids. Germline V CDR1 and CDR2: MNHEY, SVGAGI. The CDR3 is CASSSLRGVIGELVF. The CDR3 nucleotides read TGTGCCAGCAGCTCCTTGCGGGGGGTTATCGGGGAGCTGGTTTTT.

This clonotype was detected many times. The chain carries TRBV28 and TRBJ1-1; D unclear. Germline CDR1 reads MDHEN; CDR2 reads SYDVKM. This CDR3 contains 13 residues. Trimming removed 2 bases at V and 9 bases at J, with 13 bases between. This CDR3 is CASSLVSGNQAFF. CDR3 nucleotide sequence: TGTGCCAGCAGTTTAGTATCCGGGAACCAAGCTTTCTTT. The variable domain in full, with the rest retrieved from reference TRBV28 and TRBJ1-1, is DVKVTQSSRYLVKRTGEKVFLECVQDMDHENMFWYRQDPGLGLRLIYFSYDVKMKEKGDIPEGYSVSREKKERFSLILESASTNQTSMYLCASSLVSGNQAFFGQGTRLTVV.

This sequence joins TRBV19 and TRBJ2-7; 7 bases are shared with TRBD2. The CDR3 extends over 13 amino acids. Trimming at V came to 4 bases and at J to 3 bases, leaving 3 bases not matched to a gene. The germline CDR1 and CDR2 sequences are LNHDA and SQIVND (reference sequence). CDR3 nucleotides: TGTGCCAGTAGTACCTCTAGCGGCTACGAGCAGTACTTC. Its translation is CASSTSSGYEQYF.

V gene TRBV6-2 or TRBV6-3 combines with J gene TRBJ1-1; tentatively, D is TRBD1 (5 bases). The CDR3 sequence is 16 residues long. The germline CDR1 and CDR2 sequences are MNHEY and SVGEGT. The V gene lost 4 bases and the J gene lost 11 bases, with 26 bases spanning the gap. The CDR3 here is CASSSPIGVRNTGAFF. The CDR3 bases are TGTGCCAGCAGTTCCCCAATAGGGGTTAGGAACACTGGGGCTTTCTTT.

The chain recombines TRBV7-9 with TRBJ1-1, with 7 bases lining up with TRBD1. The CDR3 has 16 residues. Germline trimming cut 0 bases from V and 4 bases from J; bases unmatched to any gene: 8. Germline V gene sequence: CDR1 SEHNR, CDR2 FQNEAQ (reference sequence). The CDR3 loop is CASSLAGRGLVTEAFF. The CDR3 DNA is TGTGCCAGCAGCTTAGCGGGAAGGGGGCTAGTCACTGAAGCTTTCTTT.

With respect to this clonotype: A read error may produce the germline difference seen at one junction end. The J gene is TRBJ2-7, the V gene TRBV11-2, with D possibly TRBD1 on 5 matching bases. The CDR3 is 14 residues long. The germline CDR1 and CDR2 sequences are SGHAT and FQNNGV. CDR3 nucleotide sequence: TGTGCCAGCAACTTAGGGGCCGGCGTCTATGAGCAGTACTTC. The encoded protein is CASNLGAGVYEQYF.

Comments on this clonotype: The conserved final phenylalanine or tryptophan is absent from the CDR3, which likely points to a read error. This rearrangement joins TRBV4-2 to TRBJ2-3; D might be TRBD1 or TRBD2, each matching 6 bases. The V and J ends lost 1 base and 6 bases respectively, with 17 bases between them. Germline V gives CDR1 LGHNA, CDR2 YNFKEQ. The CDR3 totals 16 residues. CDR3 bases: TGTGCCAGCAGCCAAGGCGAGGTGTGGGGGGCCGATACGCAGTATCTT. Residues: CASSQGEVWGADTQYL.

This clonotype has ten or more counts. This sequence joins TRBV12-3 or TRBV12-4 and TRBJ1-1; D perhaps matches TRBD1 (6 bases). Trimming removed 7 bases at V and 0 bases at J, with 12 bases between. The CDR3 is 14 residues long. CDR3 bases: TGTGCCAGCACCTCGGACAGTCTGAACACTGAAGCTTTCTTT. The encoded protein is CASTSDSLNTEAFF.

On this clonotype itself: As the CDR3 is not closed by the conserved phenylalanine or tryptophan, this likely results from a read error. The J gene is TRBJ2-5, the V gene TRBV2; a weak D match, TRBD2 (7 bases). V was shortened by 4 bases and J by 4 bases, with 13 bases between the two germline ends. CDR1 and CDR2 from the germline V gene are SNHLY and FYNNEI. This CDR3 has 14 amino acids. CDR3 protein: CASSGGGAIETQYL. In DNA form, the CDR3 reads TGTGCCAGCAGTGGGGGGGGCGCGATAGAGACCCAGTACCTC.

The chain couples TRBV4-2 to TRBJ2-3, with 7 bases that match TRBD1. The CDR3 consists of 15 residues. V shed 4 bases, J shed 12 bases, and the junction held 16 bases outside the gene matches. Germline CDR1 LGHNA, CDR2 YNFKEQ. CDR3 sequence (DNA): TGTGCCAGCAGCCCCGGACAGGTCAACACAGGTACACAGTATTTT. Its translation is CASSPGQVNTGTQYF.